The 25 T cell receptor beta chains listed next were all sequenced from one sample in a study of blood T cell repertoires in COVID-19. Assay: immunoSEQ multiplex PCR; the TCRdb copy retains only in-frame clones and omits some. The sample holds about 150,000 clones, approximately 87% seen once. Input material: peripheral blood. These receptors originate from a woman in her seventies with acute or convalescent COVID-19.

The chain links TRBV7-9 to TRBJ2-3, with D perhaps matching TRBD2 (6 bases). CDR3 length equals 15 residues. CDR1 is SEHNR and CDR2 is FQNEAQ in the germline V gene (reference sequence). V was trimmed by 4 bases and J by 2 bases, leaving 13 bases between them. The CDR3 coding sequence is TGTGCCAGCAGCTACCTGTCGGGAGTCACAGATACGCAGTATTTT. Translated: CASSYLSGVTDTQYF.

CDR3 region: CASSQGGGRGNYGYTF. CDR3 DNA sequence: TGTGCCAGCAGCCAAGGGGGGGGACGCGGGAACTATGGCTACACCTTC. The chain has TRBV3-1 (or the pseudogene TRBV3-2) and TRBJ1-2; D possibly corresponds to TRBD1 (5 bases). The length of the CDR3 is 16 residues. In germline, CDR1 is LGHDT, CDR2 YNNKEL (reference sequence). V was pared by 1 base and J by 2 bases, with 14 bases between.

The chain carries TRBV27 and TRBJ2-7; 12 bases are shared with TRBD2. The V and J ends lost 5 bases and 3 bases, in that order; junction bases with no gene match: 8. The germline V gene encodes CDR1 MNHEY and CDR2 SMNVEV (reference sequence). This CDR3 has 16 residues. The CDR3 DNA is TGTGCCAGCAGTGCCATTGGACTAGCGGGATACTACGAGCAGTACTTC. Its protein is CASSAIGLAGYYEQYF.

The gene calls are TRBV29-1 and TRBJ1-4; D is perhaps TRBD1 (6 bases). The CDR3 covers 14 residues. The germline V gene has CDR1 SQVTM and CDR2 ANQGSEA. Trimming took off 6 bases at V and 2 bases at J, with 13 bases between the two ends. This chain's CDR3 is CSVGDQGTNEKLFF. DNA for the CDR3: TGCAGCGTAGGGGATCAGGGGACTAATGAAAAACTGTTTTTT.

The chain joins TRBV10-2 to TRBJ1-5; 12 bases map to TRBD1. Germline CDR1 and CDR2: WSHSY and SAAADI. Losses at the gene ends were 5 bases for V and 7 bases for J; bases not matched to a gene: 3. CDR3 length: 14 residues. The CDR3 loop reads CASSRGQGAQPQHF. CDR3 in DNA: TGCGCCAGCAGTCGGGGACAGGGGGCCCAGCCCCAGCATTTT.

The DNA of the CDR3 is TGCGCCAGCAGCTTGGACCGCGCCAATGAGCAGTTCTTC. Its translation: CASSLDRANEQFF. The chain couples TRBV5-1 to TRBJ2-1; D uncertain. Germline V lookup: CDR1 SGHRS, CDR2 YFSETQ. This CDR3 region has 13 residues. The V end was cut by 0 bases, the J end by 6 bases, with 7 bases between.

In this sample, this clone turned up once. The chain has TRBV29-1 and TRBJ1-5; TRBD1 aligns across 8 bases. The CDR3 runs to 13 residues. CDR1 and CDR2 from the germline V gene are SQVTM and ANQGSEA. V lost 4 bases to trimming and J lost 1 base; unmatched junction nucleotides: 0. This CDR3 reads CSVGDRSNQPQHF. The DNA for the CDR3 is TGCAGCGTTGGGGACAGGAGCAATCAGCCCCAGCATTTT.

This clone has a handful of counts. The chain combines TRBV6-1 with TRBJ1-2, with D maybe TRBD1 (6 bases). Germline loops: CDR1 MNHNS, CDR2 SASEGT. The CDR3 length is 14 residues. The germline V and J ends were trimmed by 2 bases and 5 bases, with 12 bases remaining between them. The CDR3 DNA reads as TGTGCCAGCAGTGAATGGTTCACAGGGTATGGCTACACCTTC. This sequence encodes CASSEWFTGYGYTF.

The chain couples TRBV4-2 to TRBJ1-3; 7 bases fit TRBD1. Unmatched junction bases numbered 8, after V lost 2 bases and J lost 1 base. CDR3 length: 17 residues. CDR1 is LGHNA and CDR2 is YNFKEQ in the germline V gene. DNA of the CDR3: TGTGCCAGCAGCCAATATACAGGGGTGAGGTCTGGAAACACCATATATTTT. The encoded protein is CASSQYTGVRSGNTIYF.

The gene calls are TRBV19 and TRBJ2-7; tentatively, D is TRBD2 (7 bases). The CDR3 contains 14 residues. The germline V gene has CDR1 LNHDA and CDR2 SQIVND (reference sequence). V shed 1 base and J shed 6 bases, with 13 bases lying between them. The CDR3 loop is CASSIVGGAGEQYF. In DNA, the CDR3 is TGTGCCAGTAGTATAGTAGGGGGGGCCGGCGAGCAGTACTTC. Based on the CDR3 plus reference TRBV19 and TRBJ2-7, the full variable domain is DGGITQSPKYLFRKEGQNVTLSCEQNLNHDAMYWYRQDPGQGLRLIYYSQIVNDFQKGDIAEGYSVSREKKESFPLTVTSAQKNPTAFYLCASSIVGGAGEQYFGPGTRLTVT.

This clone has a single count. The CDR3 bases are TGCGCCAGCACCGTGGGACAGGGAAGAGGACCCCTCCACTTT. Amino acids: CASTVGQGRGPLHF. The chain links TRBV5-1 to TRBJ1-6, with TRBD1 matching over 9 bases. The germline CDR1 and CDR2 sequences are SGHRS and YFSETQ. The CDR3 totals 14 residues. Trimming removed 6 bases from V and 12 bases from J; junction bases left unmatched: 10.

The chain is built from TRBV5-1 and TRBJ1-3, with 8 bases identical to TRBD1. CDR1 and CDR2 from the germline V gene are SGHRS and YFSETQ. The ends lost 3 bases at V and 0 bases at J; junction bases unmatched: 5. There are 16 residues in the CDR3. The CDR3 spells CASSWGQEYSGNTIYF. The CDR3 region has the DNA TGCGCCAGCAGCTGGGGACAGGAGTACTCTGGAAACACCATATATTTT.

V is TRBV5-1 and J is TRBJ2-7, with 7 bases that match TRBD2. The V and J ends lost 4 bases and 3 bases, in that order; junction bases with no gene match: 4. The germline CDR1 and CDR2 sequences are SGHRS and YFSETQ. This CDR3 is built from 13 residues. DNA of the CDR3: TGCGCCAGCAGCCCACCTAGCGGCTACGAGCAGTACTTC. The encoded protein is CASSPPSGYEQYF.

V usage is TRBV10-2 and J usage is TRBJ2-3, with a tentative D call TRBD1 (6 bases). Trimming took off 2 bases at V and 4 bases at J, with 19 bases between the two ends. The germline CDR1 and CDR2 sequences are WSHSY and SAAADI. The CDR3 consists of 17 residues. CDR3 DNA: TGCGCCAGCAGTGAGGGGTCCGGGACGGACAGCGCAGATACGCAGTATTTT. Encoded protein: CASSEGSGTDSADTQYF.

The chain employs TRBV5-4 and TRBJ2-5; the match to TRBD2 covers 16 bases. This CDR3 spans 18 amino acids. The germline V gene encodes CDR1 SGHNT and CDR2 YYREEE (reference sequence). Germline trimming cut 4 bases from V and 5 bases from J; bases unmatched to any gene: 11. The CDR3 DNA reads TGTGCCAGCAGCCAAGGGACTAGCGGGAGGGCCGGGGCTGAGACCCAGTACTTC. Translated, it gives CASSQGTSGRAGAETQYF.

The CDR3 nucleotides read TGTGCCAGCAGCCAAGAAGCCCTGGGACAGGCGTCCTACGAGCAGTACTTC. Translation: CASSQEALGQASYEQYF. J is TRBJ2-7 and V is TRBV3-1 (or the pseudogene TRBV3-2); 8 bases match TRBD1. Germline lookup yields CDR1 LGHDT and CDR2 YNNKEL (reference sequence). The CDR3 sequence is 17 residues long. V shed 0 bases, J shed 1 base, and the junction held 8 bases outside the gene matches.

V usage is TRBV7-3 and J usage is TRBJ2-3; D possibly corresponds to TRBD2 (6 bases). The CDR3 is 11 amino acids. The germline V and J ends were trimmed by 7 bases and 9 bases, with 11 bases remaining between them. Germline V gene lookup returns CDR1 SGHTA and CDR2 FQGTGA. Here the CDR3 DNA reads TGTGCCAGCAATAGCGGAGGGACGCAGTATTTT. It codes for CASNSGGTQYF.

The V and J genes are TRBV15 and TRBJ2-4, with TRBD1 matching 7 bases. CDR3 size: 16 residues. The junction had 3 bases not matched to a gene; V was cut back by 1 base and J by 0 bases. Germline CDR1 reads LNHNV; CDR2 reads YYDKDF (reference sequence). The CDR3 protein is CATSRGTGVAKNIQYF. As DNA, the CDR3 is TGTGCCACCAGCAGAGGGACAGGAGTAGCCAAAAACATTCAGTACTTC.

This clone was seen more than once but under ten times. The CDR3 reads CASSPKARGLAGTRGETQYF. Written as DNA, the CDR3 is TGTGCCAGTAGTCCCAAAGCTCGTGGACTAGCGGGGACAAGAGGGGAGACCCAGTACTTC. This chain links TRBV19 with TRBJ2-5; 12 nucleotides match TRBD2. Trimming at V came to 5 bases and at J to 5 bases, leaving 21 bases not matched to a gene. The germline gives CDR1 LNHDA, CDR2 SQIVND (reference sequence). The CDR3 totals 20 residues.

This clone has just one count. The chain recombines TRBV12-3 or TRBV12-4 with TRBJ2-1; D not certain. Deletions cut 4 bases from V and 6 bases from J, with 7 bases between. CDR3 length: 12 amino acids. This CDR3 reads CASSSHSNEQFF. The CDR3 DNA reads as TGTGCCAGCAGTTCCCACAGCAATGAGCAGTTCTTC.

The V gene is TRBV27, the J gene TRBJ1-4; D is uncertain. There are 14 residues in the CDR3. Germline V gives CDR1 MNHEY, CDR2 SMNVEV (reference sequence). Trimming left V 3 bases short and J 5 bases short, with 10 bases between. For the CDR3, the DNA is TGTGCCAGCAGTTTTGGGCAGTCGAATGAAAAACTGTTTTTT. Its translation: CASSFGQSNEKLFF.

The V and J genes are TRBV19 and TRBJ2-7; D may be TRBD1 (5 bases). V was pared by 5 bases and J by 0 bases, with 20 bases between. Germline V gene sequence: CDR1 LNHDA, CDR2 SQIVND (reference sequence). There are 17 residues in the CDR3. The CDR3 region has the DNA TGTGCCAGTAGTCTACGACAGTCCCAGATGGTCTCCTACGAGCAGTACTTC. Protein: CASSLRQSQMVSYEQYF.

The chain couples TRBV5-8 to TRBJ1-5, with 7 bases aligning to TRBD1. V was clipped by 2 bases and J by 7 bases; unmatched bases: 9. This CDR3 comprises 15 residues. The germline CDR1 and CDR2 sequences are SGHTS and YDEGEE. The CDR3 here is CASSFSGQAGQPQHF. In DNA, the CDR3 is TGTGCCAGCAGCTTCTCCGGACAGGCGGGACAGCCCCAGCATTTT.

This clone was seen only once. The chain carries TRBV14 and TRBJ2-1, with TRBD2 matching 7 bases. The ends lost 6 bases at V and 15 bases at J; junction bases unmatched: 8. The germline V gene encodes CDR1 SGHDN and CDR2 FVKESK. The CDR3 has 11 residues. Here the CDR3 reads CASSAGTIRFF. The CDR3 DNA is TGTGCCAGCAGTGCCGGGACTATTAGGTTCTTC.

The V call is TRBV6-5, the J call TRBJ1-1, with D uncertain. This CDR3 spans 16 amino acids. V was clipped by 4 bases and J by 0 bases, with 15 bases between them. Germline CDR1 reads MNHEY; CDR2 reads SVGAGI. The CDR3 is CASSFTMIALNTEAFF. DNA of the CDR3: TGTGCCAGCAGTTTCACGATGATAGCCTTGAACACTGAAGCTTTCTTT.